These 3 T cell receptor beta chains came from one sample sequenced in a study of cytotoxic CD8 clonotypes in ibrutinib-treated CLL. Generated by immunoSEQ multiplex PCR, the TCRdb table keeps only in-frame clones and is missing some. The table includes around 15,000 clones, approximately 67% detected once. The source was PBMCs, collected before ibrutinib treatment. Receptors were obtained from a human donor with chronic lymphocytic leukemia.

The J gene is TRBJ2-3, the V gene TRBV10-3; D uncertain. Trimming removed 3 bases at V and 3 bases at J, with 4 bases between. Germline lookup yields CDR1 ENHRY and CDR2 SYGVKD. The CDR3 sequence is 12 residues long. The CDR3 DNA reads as TGTGCCATCAGTGACCAGACAGATACGCAGTATTTT. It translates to CAISDQTDTQYF.

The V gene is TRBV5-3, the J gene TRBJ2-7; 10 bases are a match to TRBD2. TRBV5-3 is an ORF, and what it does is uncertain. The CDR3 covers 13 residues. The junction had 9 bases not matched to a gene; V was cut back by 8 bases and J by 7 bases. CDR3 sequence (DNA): TGTGCCAGTCGGAGCGGGGGGGCCGAAGAGCAGTACTTC. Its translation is CASRSGGAEEQYF.

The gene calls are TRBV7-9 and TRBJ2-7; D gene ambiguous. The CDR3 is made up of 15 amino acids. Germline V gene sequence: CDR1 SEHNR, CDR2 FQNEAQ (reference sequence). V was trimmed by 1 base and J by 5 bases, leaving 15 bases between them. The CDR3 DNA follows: TGTGCCAGCAGCTTAGGTCACATGCCCTATGACGAGCAGTACTTC. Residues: CASSLGHMPYDEQYF.